This T cell receptor beta chain comes out of a study of control samples from healthy donors and cancer patients (dated by TCRdb to between 2020 and 2021). With respect to this clone: No antigen is known for it. Per-base qualities were not stored, and no clone one base away is much larger.

The germline V gene supplies CDR1 KGHDR and CDR2 SFDVKD. Trimming leaves V shorter by 9 bases and J shorter by 0 bases, with the junction holding 10 bases beyond the gene matches. The CDR3, cysteine through phenylalanine, is 17 amino acids long. Only CDR3 DNA remains: 51 bases, in frame from the first base. Library creation used the immunoSEQ multiplex PCR assay. TCRdb took over this immuneACCESS table, retaining in-frame rearrangements with V and J assigned. Such tables are incomplete; in checked studies, under half of the missing clones stem from an unresolved V gene, and the remainder is unexplained. In this sample the table shows fewer than 150,000 clones, about nine tenths of which occur a single time. Jointly, the top ten make up 7.8% of the sample.

The sequenced sample was blood. This clonotype was obtained from a woman under 30 in good health. The chain couples TRBV24-1 to TRBJ1-5, and 10 junctional nucleotides match TRBD1. The DNA reads as follows: TGTGCCACCGCCCCGGGACAGGGGAGCGGTAGCAATCAGCCCCAGCATTTT. This gives the protein CATAPGQGSGSNQPQHF.